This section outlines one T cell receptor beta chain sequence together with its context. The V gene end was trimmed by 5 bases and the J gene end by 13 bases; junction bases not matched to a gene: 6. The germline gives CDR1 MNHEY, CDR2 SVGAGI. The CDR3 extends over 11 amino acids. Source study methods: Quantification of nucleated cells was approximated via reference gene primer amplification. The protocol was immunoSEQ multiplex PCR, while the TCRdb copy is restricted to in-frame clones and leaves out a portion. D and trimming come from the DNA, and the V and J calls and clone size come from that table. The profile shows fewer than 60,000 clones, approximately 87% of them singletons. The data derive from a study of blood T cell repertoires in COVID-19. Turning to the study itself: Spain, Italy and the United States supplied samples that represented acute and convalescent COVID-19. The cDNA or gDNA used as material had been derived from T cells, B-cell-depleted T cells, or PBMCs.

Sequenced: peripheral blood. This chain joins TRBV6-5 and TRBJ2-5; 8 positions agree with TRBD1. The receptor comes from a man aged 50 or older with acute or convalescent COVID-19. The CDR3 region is CASSNGQGGYF. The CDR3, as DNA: TGTGCCAGCAGTAACGGACAGGGAGGGTACTTC.